This TCR beta chain was observed in a study of shared clonotypes between healthy human individuals (dated by TCRdb to the early 2020s). About the study as a whole: Three men and two women, aged 18 to 49 years, made up the cohort. For each donor, CD4 naive and CD4 memory were each run on three plates, CD8 naive on two plates, and CD8 memory on one plate. To estimate repertoire size and how much clonotype sharing occurs between individuals, the study deeply sequenced the blood TCR repertoires of several healthy adults. Different laboratories and diverse techniques were used to prepare libraries and sequence TCR repertoires, to increase sequencing depth and limit assay-specific biases. Per donor, leukapheresis produced somewhere between about 0.94 and 9 billion PBMCs.

Results and caveats for the whole study, not just this receptor: Compared with non-shared clonotypes, clonotypes shared by all four sorted-subset donors had higher generation probabilities. About 5% of naive CD4, 3.5% of naive CD8, roughly 2.4% of memory CD4, and around 0.42% of memory CD8 clonotypes were shared across a few donors. Only blood was sampled, and tissue TCR repertoires likely differ from those in blood. Pairwise subsampling led to the expectation that sequencing depth would affect the degree of clonotype sharing among donors. The small number of donors limited the genetic and exposure-history diversity represented. Larger estimated clonotype richness was generally found for naive subsets than for memory subsets. Even with the large sequencing depth, rarefaction of the sorted-subset datasets indicated that sequencing was incomplete.

Using the deep immunoSEQ assay, multiplex PCR amplified TCR CDR3 regions from genomic DNA. Extracted genomic DNA from each cell subset was spread evenly across all wells of several immunoSEQ 96-well plates, with each plate serving as a replicate. For sorted subsets, each replicate PCR was loaded with approximately 190 ng genomic DNA, equivalent to some 27,000 T cell genomes. Purified libraries were measured with a Qubit 3.0 fluorometer, size-checked on a Bioanalyzer 2100, and measured again with the KAPA Library Quantification kit. Every immunoSEQ 96-well plate was sequenced on a dedicated single-read 150-cycle Illumina NextSeq 550 flow cell. The paper's data handling went like this. The immunoSEQ output contained only junctional sequences without quality scores, so filtering could not match that applied to full-length reads. To assign V/J genes and CDR3, sequences were annotated against IMGT germline references using PyIR, a Python wrapper for IgBLAST v1.9. Any read was removed if the V/J assignment was weak (E-value above 1e-6), the CDR3 was missing, or the read contained stop codons, out-of-frame junctions, or ambiguous translated residues. A V3J clonotype was defined by an identical inferred V gene, J gene, and CDR3 amino acid sequence. To compute the percentage overlap between repertoires, the number of shared unique clonotypes was divided by the size of the smaller repertoire. Richness of each repertoire was evaluated using RTK rarefaction, the Chao1 estimator, and Recon v2.1 estimates of unobserved clonotypes. Generation probabilities for all TCRbeta clonotypes obtained by the gDNA method from a handful of donors were computed using OLGA. This immuneACCESS table, as held by TCRdb, lists in-frame sequences with V and J called but not all clones. Of the missing ones, under half trace to an unresolved V gene in checked studies; the others have no known cause. V and J calls and clone size follow that table, whereas D and trimming were derived from the DNA. This sample is represented by roughly 1.4 million clones; roughly 98.5% of them were singletons. Of the sample, about 0.34% is held by the ten largest clones.

A remark on this clone: The antigen it recognizes is unknown. No base quality information exists; no much larger clone differs at one position.

Deletion took 4 bases off V and 6 bases off J, with a span of 13 bases between the germline ends. Counted from cysteine to phenylalanine, this CDR3 has 14 amino acids. Left in the record is the CDR3 DNA by itself, 42 bases read in frame from the first base. The germline V gene encodes CDR1 ENHRY and CDR2 SYGVKD. The donors were healthy, HIV-negative adults with no recently reported acute infections or vaccinations. All donors were Caucasian adults living in Nashville, Tennessee, USA. CD4+ T cells were enriched by magnetic negative selection; naive cells were then positively selected on CD45RA, and the negative fraction formed the memory subset. After blood collection by leukapheresis, PBMCs were isolated using Ficoll-Histopaque density gradient centrifugation and then cryopreserved in the vapor phase of liquid nitrogen. Analytical flow cytometry was used to check the purity and quantity of every magnetically sorted T cell population. Genomic DNA was isolated from each sorted fraction and quantified by UV absorbance on a Nanodrop 2000c.

In this chain, TRBV10-3 is recombined with TRBJ1-5; the D gene is possibly TRBD1, with 5 bases matching. The sequence was obtained from a man aged 25-40 years in good health. The sample consisted of naive CD4+ T cells sorted from blood. In the paper's terms, the cell subset or site label means: CD45RA+ positively selected. CDR3 region: CAISGSSGSQPQHF. The sequenced DNA: TGTGCCATCAGTGGATCATCAGGGAGTCAGCCCCAGCATTTT.